This paragraph reports one T cell receptor (beta chain). The target antigen is unknown. High-throughput TCR beta sequencing covered peripheral CD8+ and CD4+ T cells. TEMRA cells underwent FACS enrichment and CD8+ and CD4+ T cells underwent negative isolation. After extraction with the RNeasy kit, roughly 0.45 to 1 ug of the RNA was reverse transcribed using random hexamers. With immunoSEQ multiplex PCR, TCR beta CDR3 was amplified across 54 Vbeta and 13 Jbeta. One entry per CDR3 protein, called by TCRdb with MiXCR from the immunoSEQ multiplex PCR reads. Of around 190,000 distinct CDR3 sequences in the sample, about 95% were seen once. This entry belongs to a study of CD8 T cells in Susac syndrome. Overall study results and limits: The TCR sequencing and HLA analysis in the study involved a relatively small number of individuals, as the study acknowledged.

Sequencing used CD8+ T cells from PBMCs. This receptor was obtained from a human donor with multiple sclerosis.

The CDR3 coding sequence is TGTGCCAGCAGCCCACGAAAGGGAGAGACCCAGTACTTC. This translates into CASSPRKGETQYF. The genes are TRBV3-1 and TRBJ2-5; D is ambiguous. The germline gives CDR1 LGHDT, CDR2 YNNKEL (reference sequence). CDR3 length equals 13 residues. Deletions cut 4 bases from V and 4 bases from J, with 10 bases between.